This TCR beta chain was sequenced for a study of CD8+ T cells in alopecia areata. Study in general: The drug, oral tofacitinib, was given to treated patients at 5 to 10 mg twice daily.

Isolated RNA was reverse transcribed into cDNA used as the sequencing template. Using immunoSEQ multiplex PCR, the repertoire was profiled, and TCRdb retains in-frame clones only, with some absent. The table shows about 180,000 clones, with 67% occurring only once. In the case of this clone: Its antigen is unknown.

Peripheral blood and lesional scalp punch biopsies came from alopecia areata patients. Losses at the gene ends were 9 bases for V and 6 bases for J; bases not matched to a gene: 10. CDR1 is SNHLY and CDR2 is FYNNEI in the germline V gene. CDR3 length: 14 residues. Study conclusions and caveats: Lesional scalp, especially alopecia totalis/universalis, showed higher clonality than normal scalp.

This TCR was sampled from a human donor with alopecia areata. V gene TRBV2 combines with J gene TRBJ1-4; TRBD1 aligns across 7 bases. Source: CD8+ T cells sorted from blood, taken at week 0. As DNA, the CDR3 is TGTGCCAGGTCTACAGGGGACGCGGATGAAAAACTGTTTTTT. Translation: CARSTGDADEKLFF.